These 19 T cell receptor beta chains came from one sample sequenced in a study of CD4 and CD8 cells across lung adenocarcinoma regions. In TCRdb, the PCR reads were re-called with MiXCR into one record per CDR3 protein. The table has around 10,000 distinct CDR3 sequences, more than 35% seen once. Sequenced material: CD8+ T cells from the margin of a lung tumor. The receptors shown here come from a male donor with lung adenocarcinoma. The CD4 and CD8 labels of this study may be unreliable.

This clonotype was counted only a few times. This rearrangement joins TRBV28 to TRBJ2-5; D ambiguous. Germline CDR1 is MDHEN and CDR2 is SYDVKM. CDR3 length: 11 amino acids. Trimming removed 4 bases at V and 5 bases at J, with 5 bases between. The CDR3 nucleotides read TGTGCCAGCAGTTCACTGGAGACCCAGTACTTC. Translated: CASSSLETQYF.

V gene TRBV6-1 combines with J gene TRBJ2-1; 10 nucleotides line up with TRBD1. Germline V gives CDR1 MNHNS, CDR2 SASEGT. This CDR3 region has 14 residues. J gave up 8 bases and V 3 bases, and 4 bases lay outside the gene matches. The CDR3 loop is CASSEGTGADEQFF. The CDR3 region has the DNA TGTGCCAGCAGTGAGGGGACAGGGGCGGATGAGCAGTTCTTC.

Concerning this clonotype: The junction shows a germline mismatch at one end, possibly a read error. The rearrangement uses TRBV24-1 and TRBJ2-1; D may be TRBD1 (6 bases). The J call may be wrong; the DNA end is better matched by TRBJ2-5. Germline CDR1 reads KGHDR; CDR2 reads SFDVKD. CDR3 length: 12 residues. CDR3 sequence reads: CASSGQTETQYF. The CDR3, as DNA: TGTGCCTCCAGTGGACAGACTGAGACCCAGTACTTC.

The V and J genes are TRBV11-2 and TRBJ2-1; 7 bases map to TRBD1. The CDR3 is 12 residues long. Germline loops: CDR1 SGHAT, CDR2 FQNNGV. Trimming cost V 1 base and J 14 bases; bases outside gene matches: 5. Here the CDR3 DNA reads TGTGCCAGCAGCTTAGCTTGGCAGGGGGAGTTCTTC. It translates to CASSLAWQGEFF.

The chain couples TRBV14 to TRBJ2-3; tentatively, D is TRBD1 or TRBD2 (5 bases each). The CDR3 sequence is 11 residues long. Trimming removed 5 bases from V and 7 bases from J, with 7 bases in between. The germline V gene has CDR1 SGHDN and CDR2 FVKESK. The CDR3 reads CASSEGHTQYF. The DNA of the CDR3 is TGTGCCAGCAGCGAGGGGCATACGCAGTATTTT.

Remarks on this clonotype: The germline gene is not matched at one end of the junction; a read error may be the cause. This chain joins TRBV10-1 and TRBJ2-5, with TRBD2 matching 11 bases. The CDR3 totals 16 residues. CDR1 is WNHNN, CDR2 SYGVQD, per germline (reference sequence). The CDR3 region has the DNA TGCGCCAGCAGTGAGGTAGCGGGAGGGCCGGAAGAGACCCAGTATTTC. It encodes CASSEVAGGPEETQYF.

Sample share makes this clonotype medium-sized (0.01 to 0.1%). The chain joins TRBV6-1 to TRBJ2-3, with D tentatively TRBD1 (6 bases). This CDR3 is built from 15 residues. V was cut by 7 bases and J by 2 bases, with 16 bases left in between. Germline V CDR1 and CDR2: MNHNS, SASEGT. The CDR3 reads CASNSAGTYTDTQYF. CDR3 coding DNA: TGTGCCAGCAACTCAGCCGGGACATACACAGATACGCAGTATTTT.

This clonotype was counted once. The chain carries TRBV7-2 and TRBJ1-1; a weak D match, TRBD1 (5 bases). This CDR3 has 15 residues. Germline loops: CDR1 SGHTA, CDR2 FQGNSA. The ends were cut back, 5 bases at V and 0 bases at J, with 13 bases in the middle. CDR3 DNA: TGTGCCAGCAGCCCGCGGGGGGGTGTGAACACTGAAGCTTTCTTT. Its protein is CASSPRGGVNTEAFF.

The chain carries TRBV6-5 and TRBJ2-1, with 10 bases that match TRBD2. The J call is uncertain, as TRBJ2-7 better fits the DNA end. The CDR3 is made up of 14 amino acids. The germline V gene has CDR1 MNHEY and CDR2 SVGAGI. CDR3 sequence: CASSYLAGDYEQYF. The CDR3 region has the DNA TGTGCCAGCAGTTATCTAGCGGGAGACTACGAGCAGTACTTC.

As for this clonotype: Compared with germline, one end of the junction differs, possibly owing to a read error. This chain connects TRBV6-1 to TRBJ2-1, with 7 bases fitting TRBD2. The CDR3 runs 10 residues. CDR1 and CDR2 from the germline V gene are MNHNS and SASEGT. CDR3 DNA sequence: TGTGCCAGCGGGGACTATACGCAGTTCTTT. It codes for CASGDYTQFF.

Of note for this clonotype: At one boundary the junction diverges from the germline segment, which might be a read error. The gene calls are TRBV6-1 and TRBJ2-3, with D uncertain. The CDR3 loop spans 13 amino acids. CDR1 MNHNS and CDR2 SASEGT come from the germline V gene. The CDR3 bases are TGTGCCAGCGGGATCTGTAGCAAAAACACTCAGTATTTC. Translation: CASGICSKNTQYF.

This clonotype was seen a few times. The V gene is TRBV9, the J gene TRBJ2-1, with D possibly called TRBD1 or TRBD2 (5 bases each). The germline gives CDR1 SGDLS, CDR2 YYNGEE. Trimming shortened V by 3 bases and J by 1 base, and 11 bases separated the two germline ends. CDR3 size: 15 residues. The CDR3 loop is CASSATAVSYNEQFF. CDR3 coding DNA: TGTGCCAGCAGCGCGACAGCGGTATCCTACAATGAGCAGTTCTTC. Supplemented by reference TRBV9 and TRBJ2-1, the full variable domain reads DSGVTQTPKHLITATGQRVTLRCSPRSGDLSVYWYQQSLDQGLQFLIQYYNGEERAKGNILERFSAQQFPDLHSELNLSSLELGDSALYFCASSATAVSYNEQFFGPGTRLTVL.

This clonotype has more than one count but fewer than ten. V usage is TRBV20-1 and J usage is TRBJ1-2; 7 nucleotides match TRBD1. J was trimmed by 5 bases and V by 5 bases; bases with no gene match: 8. The V gene's germline CDR1 is DFQATT and CDR2 SNEGSKA (reference sequence). CDR3 length equals 13 residues. DNA for the CDR3: TGCAGTGCTTTCCGGACAGGCGGTTATGGCTACACCTTC. Protein product: CSAFRTGGYGYTF.

In the case of this clonotype: Possible read error: a much larger clone is one base away. The rearrangement links TRBV6-5 to TRBJ1-6; D ambiguous. Germline V lookup: CDR1 MNHEY, CDR2 SVGAGI. V dropped 1 base and J dropped 7 bases, with 11 bases sitting between them. The CDR3 consists of 15 residues. CDR3 loop: CASSYFPGGNSPLHF. In nucleotides, the CDR3 is TGTGCCAGCAGTTACTTTCCAGGCGGCAATTCACCCCTCCACTTT.

This chain joins TRBV7-3 and TRBJ2-1; D is possibly TRBD2 (6 bases). V lost 5 bases and J 6 bases, leaving 14 bases between the germline ends. This CDR3 contains 14 residues. Per germline, CDR1 SGHTA and CDR2 FQGTGA. CDR3 nucleotide sequence: TGTGCCAGCAGCCTCTCGTGGGACTCCAATGAGCAGTTCTTC. It yields the protein CASSLSWDSNEQFF.

The V call is TRBV10-3, the J call TRBJ1-5; TRBD1 matches at 7 bases. This CDR3 has 15 residues. With 10 bases clipped from V and 0 bases from J, the junction kept 9 bases outside the gene matches. The germline V gene has CDR1 ENHRY and CDR2 SYGVKD. CDR3 in amino acids: CATRQGDLSNQPQHF. The CDR3 DNA follows: TGTGCCACCAGACAGGGAGATCTTAGCAATCAGCCCCAGCATTTT.

Remarks on this clonotype: A much larger clone is a single base away; this may be a read error. The rearrangement links TRBV6-1 to TRBJ2-1, with D possibly TRBD2 on 6 matching bases. The germline CDR1 and CDR2 sequences are MNHNS and SASEGT. Trimming cost V 5 bases and J 13 bases, with 18 bases left between them. The CDR3 has 13 amino acids. CDR3 loop: CASSLESRETQFF. DNA for the CDR3: TGTGCCAGCAGTCTGGAAAGTCGGGAGACCCAGTTCTTC.

The V and J genes are TRBV6-1 and TRBJ2-3; D is perhaps TRBD2 (7 bases). CDR3 length: 17 amino acids. CDR1 is MNHNS and CDR2 is SASEGT in the germline V gene. V was cut by 6 bases and J by 10 bases, with 29 bases left in between. The CDR3 loop is CASSWGGGPVGTEAQYF. CDR3 nucleotides: TGTGCCAGCAGCTGGGGGGGCGGGCCCGTGGGCACCGAGGCGCAGTATTTT.

The V and J genes are TRBV10-1 and TRBJ2-3; tentative D call: TRBD1 (5 bases). This CDR3 has 12 amino acids. Trimming took off 10 bases at V and 7 bases at J, with 15 bases between the two ends. Germline-derived CDR1 and CDR2 are WNHNN and SYGVQD (reference sequence). The CDR3 nucleotides are TGCGCCACGTCGCAGGGCTGGAATACGCAGTATTTT. Translated: CATSQGWNTQYF.